What follows are 12 T cell receptor beta chains derived from one specimen sequenced in a study of blood T cell repertoires in COVID-19. TCRdb's copy holds only in-frame clones and misses some; the assay was immunoSEQ multiplex PCR. The repertoire has 130,000 to 150,000 clones, approximately 90% of them found once; the top ten carry over 0.8%. Sequencing was done on a sample of peripheral blood. Every receptor here comes from a woman aged 50 to 60 with acute or convalescent COVID-19.

The CDR3 reads CASSHLERGVLGQYF. The CDR3 nucleotides are TGTGCCAGCAGCCATTTAGAGCGGGGGGTCCTTGGGCAGTACTTC. The chain couples TRBV5-6 to TRBJ2-7, with TRBD2 identical over 9 bases. Germline CDR1 SGHDT, CDR2 YYEEEE. This CDR3 has 15 residues. The V and J ends lost 4 bases and 9 bases, in that order; junction bases with no gene match: 14.

V gene TRBV3-1 (or the pseudogene TRBV3-2) combines with J gene TRBJ2-2; D gene ambiguous. The CDR3 has 12 amino acids. V dropped 4 bases and J dropped 6 bases, with 6 bases sitting between them. Germline CDR1 LGHDT, CDR2 YNNKEL (reference sequence). The chain's CDR3 is CASSLTAGELFF. The DNA of the CDR3 is TGTGCCAGCAGCCTTACAGCCGGGGAGCTGTTTTTT.

The CDR3 spells CASSQDLAGGSSPAFF. The DNA of the CDR3 is TGTGCCAGCAGCCAAGATCTGGCGGGGGGCTCGTCGCCAGCTTTCTTT. V gene TRBV3-1 (or the pseudogene TRBV3-2) combines with J gene TRBJ1-1, with D perhaps TRBD1 (6 bases). The germline gives CDR1 LGHDT, CDR2 YNNKEL (reference sequence). V was shortened by 0 bases and J by 10 bases, with 21 bases between the two germline ends. The length of the CDR3 is 16 residues.

The chain uses TRBV7-6 and TRBJ1-4, with D uncertain. Per the germline V gene, CDR1 is SGHVS and CDR2 is FNYEAQ. V gave up 1 base and J gave up 7 bases, with 16 bases separating them. There are 16 residues in the CDR3. DNA for the CDR3: TGTGCCAGCAGCTTAGGGATCGGACTTAGCCTTGAAAAACTGTTTTTT. This gives the protein CASSLGIGLSLEKLFF.

V usage is TRBV19 and J usage is TRBJ1-1; D is ambiguous. Germline-derived CDR1 and CDR2 are LNHDA and SQIVND (reference sequence). V was shortened by 5 bases and J by 6 bases, with 13 bases between the two germline ends. The CDR3 runs 13 residues. CDR3 DNA: TGTGCCAGTAGTCCCGGGGTTACGGCTGAAGCTTTCTTT. It codes for CASSPGVTAEAFF.

V is TRBV7-8 and J is TRBJ2-7; 8 bases fit TRBD2. This CDR3 is built from 15 residues. Germline V gene data show CDR1 as SGHVS and CDR2 as FQNEAQ. Losses at the gene ends were 2 bases for V and 2 bases for J; bases not matched to a gene: 5. The DNA for the CDR3 is TGTGCCAGCAGCTTAAGGGCGGGAGGCCCCTACGAGCAGTACTTC. Protein product: CASSLRAGGPYEQYF.

This clone has only one observation. The chain has TRBV19 and TRBJ2-1; TRBD2 is a possible D gene (6 bases). The length of the CDR3 is 17 residues. V lost 5 bases to trimming and J lost 0 bases, with 17 bases between them. Per the germline V gene, CDR1 is LNHDA and CDR2 is SQIVND (reference sequence). CDR3 DNA: TGTGCCAGTAGTTCTCCGGGAGCGCCGAGCTCCTACAATGAGCAGTTCTTC. Translating it yields CASSSPGAPSSYNEQFF.

The V call is TRBV12-5, the J call TRBJ2-7, with 10 bases fitting TRBD2. The V segment lost 2 bases and the J segment 3 bases; nucleotides outside the gene matches: 1. CDR1 LGHNT and CDR2 FRNRAP come from the germline V gene. CDR3 size: 14 residues. As DNA, the CDR3 is TGTGCTAGTGGTTTGTCTAGCGGGAGCTACGAGCAGTACTTC. Protein sequence: CASGLSSGSYEQYF.

CDR3 region: CASSDDRGVYNEQFF. For the CDR3, the DNA is TGTGCCAGCAGTGATGACCGGGGGGTCTACAATGAGCAGTTCTTC. The chain recombines TRBV2 with TRBJ2-1; 7 bases line up with TRBD2. Germline V gene lookup returns CDR1 SNHLY and CDR2 FYNNEI. V lost 3 bases, J lost 3 bases, and 5 bases stayed unmatched. This CDR3 has 15 residues. Complete variable domain (other parts from reference TRBV2 and TRBJ2-1): EPEVTQTPSHQVTQMGQEVILRCVPISNHLYFYWYRQILGQKVEFLVSFYNNEISEKSEIFDDQFSVERPDGSNFTLKIRSTKLEDSAMYFCASSDDRGVYNEQFFGPGTRLTVL.

The chain uses TRBV30 and TRBJ1-4; no reliable D call. V lost 3 bases to trimming and J lost 8 bases, with 13 bases between them. Germline CDR1 GTSNPN, CDR2 SVGIG (reference sequence). The CDR3 is made up of 13 amino acids. CDR3 bases: TGTGCCTGGAGGACCGAGAGGAACGAAAAACTGTTTTTT. This codes for CAWRTERNEKLFF.

This clone has only a few counts. The gene calls are TRBV5-1 and TRBJ2-2; the match to TRBD1 covers 7 bases. This CDR3 contains 17 residues. Per the germline V gene, CDR1 is SGHRS and CDR2 is YFSETQ. J gave up 1 base and V 3 bases, and 9 bases lay outside the gene matches. The CDR3 DNA reads TGCGCCAGCAGCTACAGCCCAGGACAGGTGAACACCGGGGAGCTGTTTTTT. It specifies CASSYSPGQVNTGELFF.

The chain links TRBV11-2 to TRBJ2-2; D possibly corresponds to TRBD1 (5 bases). Trimming removed 1 base from V and 4 bases from J, with 13 bases in between. Germline assignment: CDR1 SGHAT and CDR2 FQNNGV. The CDR3 is 16 amino acids. The CDR3 DNA follows: TGTGCCAGCAGCTTAGGCCAGACAGTATCCACCGGGGAGCTGTTTTTT. This translates into CASSLGQTVSTGELFF. Full variable domain (rest looked up from reference TRBV11-2 and TRBJ2-2): EAGVAQSPRYKIIEKRQSVAFWCNPISGHATLYWYQQILGQGPKLLIQFQNNGVVDDSQLPKDRFSAERLKGVDSTLKIQPAKLEDSAVYLCASSLGQTVSTGELFFGEGSRLTVL.